The 9 T cell receptor beta chains presented below share a single source sample, sequenced in a study of prognosis after radiotherapy for stage I lung cancer. Two-round multiplex PCR, the amplification method, yielded TCR beta CDR3 from genomic DNA. Gene-specific TRBV and TRBJ primers were used in PCR round one. One entry per CDR3 protein, called by TCRdb with MiXCR from the multiplex PCR reads. The sample shows over 30,000 distinct CDR3 sequences, roughly a quarter of them seen only once. The sequencing used PBMCs, collected before or after stereotactic body radiation therapy (not recorded which). These receptors originate from a donor aged 50 or older with non-small cell lung cancer.

Many counts were recorded for this clonotype. This chain links TRBV9 with TRBJ2-7; D remains ambiguous. Per the germline V gene, CDR1 is SGDLS and CDR2 is YYNGEE. The V and J ends lost 4 bases and 0 bases respectively, with 8 bases between them. The CDR3 runs to 13 residues. CDR3 sequence reads: CASSSRSSYEQYF. The CDR3 DNA follows: TGTGCCAGCAGCTCCCGGTCCTCCTACGAGCAGTACTTC.

This clonotype was found many times. The chain carries TRBV25-1 and TRBJ2-7; a weak D match, TRBD1 (6 bases). The germline CDR1 and CDR2 sequences are MGHDK and SYGVNS. There are 13 residues in the CDR3. V was shortened by 8 bases and J by 1 base, with 12 bases between the two germline ends. DNA of the CDR3: TGTGCCAGCCGTCGGACAGAATCCTACGAGCAGTACTTC. Protein: CASRRTESYEQYF.

Note on this clonotype: An end of the junction differs from the germline gene, which may be a read error. The chain couples TRBV6-1 to TRBJ2-7; tentatively, D is TRBD2 (6 bases). Germline-derived CDR1 and CDR2 are MNHNS and SASEGT. The CDR3 is 13 residues long. CDR3 bases: TGTGCCAGCAGCGGGGGAGAGGTAGGCGAGAAGTACTTC. This encodes CASSGGEVGEKYF.

On this clonotype: Relative to the germline gene, one junction end is altered; a read error may explain this. The CDR3 region has the DNA TGTGCCATCAGTGAGTCCGGACAGGGGGAGACCAAGTACTTC. Residues: CAISESGQGETKYF. The rearrangement links TRBV10-3 to TRBJ2-5; 10 bases match TRBD1. This CDR3 has 14 residues. Germline CDR1 ENHRY, CDR2 SYGVKD.

This clonotype was counted many times. The chain couples TRBV27 to TRBJ2-1, with D perhaps being TRBD1 or TRBD2 (5 bases each). Trimming stripped 4 bases from V and 14 bases from J, with 12 bases between. CDR1 and CDR2 from the germline V gene are MNHEY and SMNVEV (reference sequence). This CDR3 spans 11 amino acids. This CDR3 reads CASSSGPPEFF. DNA of the CDR3: TGTGCCAGCAGTTCGGGACCACCCGAGTTCTTC.

This clonotype was recorded many times. This sequence joins TRBV27 and TRBJ2-7, with D hard to call. From germline, CDR1 is MNHEY and CDR2 SMNVEV (reference sequence). V was trimmed by 2 bases and J by 0 bases, leaving 14 bases between them. The CDR3 has 16 amino acids. CDR3 loop: CASSLSMIHLSYEQYF. DNA for the CDR3: TGTGCCAGCAGTTTAAGTATGATCCACCTCTCCTACGAGCAGTACTTC.

With respect to this clonotype: A much larger clone differs from this one at a single base, so this may be a read error. The genes are TRBV5-4 and TRBJ2-1; 7 bases are shared with TRBD2. The CDR3 sequence is 15 residues long. CDR1 is SGHNT, CDR2 YYREEE, per germline (reference sequence). The CDR3 loop is CASSLAGLSYNEQLF. DNA of the CDR3: TGTGCCAGCAGCTTGGCGGGACTAAGCTACAATGAGCAGCTCTTC.

This clonotype was detected ten times or more. V is TRBV7-3 and J is TRBJ1-3; D is perhaps TRBD1 (6 bases). The CDR3 is 17 residues long. From germline, CDR1 is SGHTA and CDR2 FQGTGA. V dropped 7 bases and J dropped 3 bases, with 22 bases sitting between them. The CDR3 sequence: CASTFTGSPVCGNTIYF. For the CDR3, the DNA is TGTGCCAGCACCTTTACAGGGAGTCCAGTCTGTGGAAACACCATATATTTT.

Comment on this clonotype: This may come from a read error, since a much larger clone is one base off. The genes are TRBV6-1 and TRBJ2-5; 10 bases agree with TRBD2. This CDR3 contains 18 residues. V dropped 6 bases and J dropped 4; count of bases not matched to a gene: 17. The germline V gene has CDR1 MNHNS and CDR2 SASEGT. The CDR3 DNA follows: TGTGCCAGCAGGACGACCGGGAAAGCTTTAGCGGGAGGAGAGACCCAGTACTTC. Its protein product is CASRTTGKALAGGETQYF.